The 8 T cell receptor beta chains reported below all come from one sample, sequenced in a study of response to subunit inactivated influenza vaccine. One entry per CDR3 protein, called by TCRdb with MiXCR from the RT-PCR reads. The top ten clones hold 35% to 40% of a sample with roughly 160,000 distinct CDR3 sequences, around 11% of them seen once. The sequences come from CD8+ T cells sorted from PBMCs, collected approximately 25 months after vaccination. Receptors originate from a man aged 50-75 years who received an inactivated influenza vaccine.

The chain links TRBV5-8 to TRBJ2-6, with 7 bases identical to TRBD1. J lost 0 bases, V lost 3 bases, and 6 bases had no gene match. There are 17 residues in the CDR3. Germline V gives CDR1 SGHTS, CDR2 YDEGEE. The CDR3 DNA reads TGTGCCAGCAGCTCCTGGCCAGGGGGCTCTGGGGCCAACGTCCTGACTTTC. Amino acids: CASSSWPGGSGANVLTF.

This clonotype was counted a few times. The chain has TRBV6-2 or TRBV6-3 and TRBJ2-1; 9 bases fit TRBD1. The germline V gene encodes CDR1 MNHEY and CDR2 SVGEGT. V lost 4 bases, J lost 5 bases, and 6 bases stayed unmatched. The length of the CDR3 is 15 residues. The CDR3 DNA is TGTGCCAGCAGTTTTTCCAGGACAGGGGACAATGAGCAGTTCTTC. Its protein is CASSFSRTGDNEQFF.

This clonotype turned up a few times. The rearrangement links TRBV7-6 to TRBJ2-1, with no clear D. This CDR3 is 17 amino acids long. V shed 5 bases and J shed 1 base, with 18 bases lying between them. Looked up from germline, CDR1 is SGHVS and CDR2 is FNYEAQ. CDR3 loop: CASSLFFPSRSYNEQFF. The CDR3 coding sequence is TGTGCCAGCAGCCTGTTTTTCCCTTCTCGATCCTACAATGAGCAGTTCTTC.

The chain is built from TRBV4-2 and TRBJ2-7; D is perhaps TRBD1 or TRBD2 (5 bases each). Trimming left V 3 bases short and J 5 bases short, with 5 bases between. Looked up from germline, CDR1 is LGHNA and CDR2 is YNFKEQ. The CDR3 spans 11 residues. The CDR3 region has the DNA TGTGCCAGCAGCCAGGGGGACGAGCAGTACTTC. Protein sequence: CASSQGDEQYF.

The rearrangement uses TRBV6-1 and TRBJ1-6; TRBD1 matches 8 bases. Germline V gene data show CDR1 as MNHNS and CDR2 as SASEGT. This CDR3 contains 15 residues. Trimming cost V 5 bases and J 10 bases; bases outside gene matches: 10. CDR3 nucleotides: TGTGCCAGCAGTCTCGGACAGGGACCTGGGTCACCCCTCCACTTT. It is translated as CASSLGQGPGSPLHF.

This clonotype was recorded at least ten times. V gene TRBV2 combines with J gene TRBJ1-4; 10 bases are a match to TRBD1. The length of the CDR3 is 14 residues. In germline, CDR1 is SNHLY, CDR2 FYNNEI. V lost 6 bases to trimming and J lost 7 bases; unmatched junction nucleotides: 5. In DNA, the CDR3 is TGTGCCAGCAGACCCGGACAGGGGGTTGAAAAACTGTTTTTT. Amino acid sequence: CASRPGQGVEKLFF.

This clonotype has just a few counts. The CDR3 DNA reads TGCAGTGGACTAGAGAAGTATGAGCAGTTCTTC. Its translation is CSGLEKYEQFF. The chain links TRBV20-1 to TRBJ2-1, with D possibly TRBD2 on 6 matching bases. Germline V gene lookup returns CDR1 DFQATT and CDR2 SNEGSKA (reference sequence). V was trimmed by 7 bases and J by 8 bases, leaving 12 bases between them. This CDR3 is 11 amino acids long.

This clonotype was counted between two and nine times. The chain employs TRBV4-2 and TRBJ1-2; D is perhaps TRBD1 (5 bases). The V end was cut by 4 bases, the J end by 2 bases, with 14 bases between. Germline V lookup: CDR1 LGHNA, CDR2 YNFKEQ. The CDR3 runs 15 residues. In DNA form, the CDR3 reads TGTGCCAGCAGCCCGTCCCGGGGGTCAAACTATGGCTACACCTTC. Translating gives CASSPSRGSNYGYTF.